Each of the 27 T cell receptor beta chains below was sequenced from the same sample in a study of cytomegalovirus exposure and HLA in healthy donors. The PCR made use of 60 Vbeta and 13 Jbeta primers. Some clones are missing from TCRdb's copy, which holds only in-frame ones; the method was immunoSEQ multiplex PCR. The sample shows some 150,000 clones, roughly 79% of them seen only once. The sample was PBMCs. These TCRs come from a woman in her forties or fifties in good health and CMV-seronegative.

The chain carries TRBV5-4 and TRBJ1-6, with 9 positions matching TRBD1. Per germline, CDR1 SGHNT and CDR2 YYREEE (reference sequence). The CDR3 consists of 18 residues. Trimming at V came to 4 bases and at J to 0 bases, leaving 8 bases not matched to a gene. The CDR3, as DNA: TGTGCCAGCAGCCGATATGACAGGGGGAGCTCCTATAATTCACCCCTCCACTTT. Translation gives CASSRYDRGSSYNSPLHF.

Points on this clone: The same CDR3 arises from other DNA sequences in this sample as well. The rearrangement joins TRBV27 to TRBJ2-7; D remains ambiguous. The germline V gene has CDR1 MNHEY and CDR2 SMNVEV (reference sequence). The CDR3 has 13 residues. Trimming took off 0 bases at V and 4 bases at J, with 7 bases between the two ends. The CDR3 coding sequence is TGTGCCAGCAGTTTATCGAGGAGTTACGAGCAGTACTTC. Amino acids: CASSLSRSYEQYF.

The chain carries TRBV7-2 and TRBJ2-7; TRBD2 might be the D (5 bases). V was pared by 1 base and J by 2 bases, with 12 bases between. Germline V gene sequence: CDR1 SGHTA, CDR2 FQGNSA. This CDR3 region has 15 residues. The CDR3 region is CASSLDSTGAYEQYF. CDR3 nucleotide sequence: TGTGCCAGCAGCTTAGACTCAACCGGGGCCTACGAGCAGTACTTC.

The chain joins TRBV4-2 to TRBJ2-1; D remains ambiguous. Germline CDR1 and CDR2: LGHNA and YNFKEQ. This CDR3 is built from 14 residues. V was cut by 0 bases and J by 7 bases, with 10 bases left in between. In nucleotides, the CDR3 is TGTGCCAGCAGCCAAGATGAGAGTTGGAATGAGCAGTTCTTC. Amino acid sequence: CASSQDESWNEQFF.

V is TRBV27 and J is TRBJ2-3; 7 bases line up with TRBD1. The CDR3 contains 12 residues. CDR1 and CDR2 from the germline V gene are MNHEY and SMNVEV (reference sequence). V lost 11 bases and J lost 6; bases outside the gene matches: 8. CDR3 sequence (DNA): TGTGCCTGCGCGGACAGGAGGGATACGCAGTATTTT. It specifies CACADRRDTQYF.

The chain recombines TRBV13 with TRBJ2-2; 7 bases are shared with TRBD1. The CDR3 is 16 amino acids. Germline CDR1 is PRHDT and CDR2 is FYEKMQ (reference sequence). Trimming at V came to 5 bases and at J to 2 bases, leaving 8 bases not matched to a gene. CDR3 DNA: TGTGCCAGCAGCCGCCGATCAGGGGGAAACACCGGGGAGCTGTTTTTT. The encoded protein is CASSRRSGGNTGELFF. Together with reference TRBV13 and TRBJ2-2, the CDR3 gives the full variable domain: AAGVIQSPRHLIKEKRETATLKCYPIPRHDTVYWYQQGPGQDPQFLISFYEKMQSDKGSIPDRFSAQQFSDYHSELNMSSLELGDSALYFCASSRRSGGNTGELFFGEGSRLTVL.

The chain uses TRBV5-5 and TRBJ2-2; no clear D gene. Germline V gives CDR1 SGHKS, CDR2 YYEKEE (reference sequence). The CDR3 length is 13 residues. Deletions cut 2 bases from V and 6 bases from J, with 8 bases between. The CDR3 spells CASSFWAAGELFF. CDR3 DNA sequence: TGTGCCAGCAGCTTTTGGGCAGCCGGGGAGCTGTTTTTT.

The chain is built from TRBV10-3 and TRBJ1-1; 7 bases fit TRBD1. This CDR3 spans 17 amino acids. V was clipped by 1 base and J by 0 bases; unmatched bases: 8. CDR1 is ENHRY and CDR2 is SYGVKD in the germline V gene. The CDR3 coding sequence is TGTGCCATCAGTGAGTTTGCGTTAGGGACAGTGAACACTGAAGCTTTCTTT. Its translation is CAISEFALGTVNTEAFF.

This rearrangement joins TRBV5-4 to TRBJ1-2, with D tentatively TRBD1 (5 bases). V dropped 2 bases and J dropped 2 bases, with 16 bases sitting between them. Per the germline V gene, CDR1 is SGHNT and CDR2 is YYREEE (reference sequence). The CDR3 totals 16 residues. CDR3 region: CASSFAPPRTNYGYTF. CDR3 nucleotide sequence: TGTGCCAGCAGCTTTGCCCCCCCCAGGACAAACTATGGCTACACCTTC.

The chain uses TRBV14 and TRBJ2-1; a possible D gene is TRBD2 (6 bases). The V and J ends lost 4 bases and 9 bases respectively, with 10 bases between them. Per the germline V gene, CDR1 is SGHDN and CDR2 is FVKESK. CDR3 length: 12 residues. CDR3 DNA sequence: TGTGCCAGCAGCCCCGGGGGAACTGAGCAGTTCTTC. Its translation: CASSPGGTEQFF.

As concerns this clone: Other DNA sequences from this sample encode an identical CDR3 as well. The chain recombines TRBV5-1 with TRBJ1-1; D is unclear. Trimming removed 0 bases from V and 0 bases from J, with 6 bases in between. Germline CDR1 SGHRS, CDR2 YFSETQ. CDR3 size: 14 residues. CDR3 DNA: TGCGCCAGCAGCTTGGGAGGGATGAACACTGAAGCTTTCTTT. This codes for CASSLGGMNTEAFF.

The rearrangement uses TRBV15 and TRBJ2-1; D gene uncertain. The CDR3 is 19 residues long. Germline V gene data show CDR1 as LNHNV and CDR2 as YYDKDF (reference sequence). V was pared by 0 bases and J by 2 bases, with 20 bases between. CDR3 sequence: CATSREFGLLMFTYNEQFF. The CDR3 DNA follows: TGTGCCACCAGCAGAGAGTTCGGTTTACTGATGTTCACCTACAATGAGCAGTTCTTC.

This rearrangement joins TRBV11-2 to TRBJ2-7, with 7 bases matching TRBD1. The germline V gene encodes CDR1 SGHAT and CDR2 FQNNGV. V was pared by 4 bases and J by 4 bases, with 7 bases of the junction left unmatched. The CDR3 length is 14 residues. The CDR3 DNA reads TGTGCCAGCAGCTCGAGGGACAGACGTTACGAGCAGTACTTC. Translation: CASSSRDRRYEQYF. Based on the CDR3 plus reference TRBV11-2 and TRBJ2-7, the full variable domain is EAGVAQSPRYKIIEKRQSVAFWCNPISGHATLYWYQQILGQGPKLLIQFQNNGVVDDSQLPKDRFSAERLKGVDSTLKIQPAKLEDSAVYLCASSSRDRRYEQYFGPGTRLTVT.

The CDR3 nucleotides read TGCGCCAGCAGCCAAGTTGCAGGGGGCTACTCTGGAAACACCATATATTTT. Encoded protein: CASSQVAGGYSGNTIYF. The chain joins TRBV4-3 to TRBJ1-3, with 8 bases aligning to TRBD1. V gave up 1 base and J gave up 0 bases; unmatched junction bases: 5. This CDR3 is built from 17 residues. Germline V lookup: CDR1 LGHNA, CDR2 YSLEER.

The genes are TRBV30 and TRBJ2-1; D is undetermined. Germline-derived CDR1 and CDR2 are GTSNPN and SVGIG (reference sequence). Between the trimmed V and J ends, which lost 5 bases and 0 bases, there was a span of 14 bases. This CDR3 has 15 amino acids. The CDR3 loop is CAWSPPRFSYNEQFF. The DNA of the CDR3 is TGTGCCTGGTCCCCGCCTCGGTTCTCCTACAATGAGCAGTTCTTC.

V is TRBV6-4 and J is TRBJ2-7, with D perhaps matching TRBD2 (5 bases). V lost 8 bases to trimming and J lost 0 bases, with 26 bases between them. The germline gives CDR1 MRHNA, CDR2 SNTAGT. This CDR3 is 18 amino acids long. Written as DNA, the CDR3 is TGTGCCAGCCCAGCCATAAGGACTCTTTACTTGGGCTCCTACGAGCAGTACTTC. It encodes CASPAIRTLYLGSYEQYF.

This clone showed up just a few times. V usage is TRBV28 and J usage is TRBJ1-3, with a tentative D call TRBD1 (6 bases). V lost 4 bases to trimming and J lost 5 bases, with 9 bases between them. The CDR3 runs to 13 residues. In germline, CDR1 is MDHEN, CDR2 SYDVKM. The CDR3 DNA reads TGTGCCAGCAGTTACAGGGATAGAAACACCATATATTTT. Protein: CASSYRDRNTIYF. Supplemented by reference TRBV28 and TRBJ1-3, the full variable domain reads DVKVTQSSRYLVKRTGEKVFLECVQDMDHENMFWYRQDPGLGLRLIYFSYDVKMKEKGDIPEGYSVSREKKERFSLILESASTNQTSMYLCASSYRDRNTIYFGEGSWLTVV.

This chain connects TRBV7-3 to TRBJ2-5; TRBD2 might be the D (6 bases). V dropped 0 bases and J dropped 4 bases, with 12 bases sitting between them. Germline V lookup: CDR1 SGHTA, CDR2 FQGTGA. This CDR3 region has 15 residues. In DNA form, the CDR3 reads TGTGCCAGCAGCTTAACGGGACTGATTGGAGAGACCCAGTACTTC. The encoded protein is CASSLTGLIGETQYF. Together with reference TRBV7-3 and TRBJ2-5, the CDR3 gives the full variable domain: GAGVSQTPSNKVTEKGKYVELRCDPISGHTALYWYRQSLGQGPEFLIYFQGTGAADDSGLPNDRFFAVRPEGSVSTLKIQRTERGDSAVYLCASSLTGLIGETQYFGPGTRLLVL.

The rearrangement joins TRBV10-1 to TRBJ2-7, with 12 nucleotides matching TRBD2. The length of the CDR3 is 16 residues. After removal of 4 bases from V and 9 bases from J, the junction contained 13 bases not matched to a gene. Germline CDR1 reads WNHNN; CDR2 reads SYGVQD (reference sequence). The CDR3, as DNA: TGCGCCAGCAGTGTAGGACTAGCGGGGCCCGGGGGGCGGCAGTACTTC. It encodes CASSVGLAGPGGRQYF.

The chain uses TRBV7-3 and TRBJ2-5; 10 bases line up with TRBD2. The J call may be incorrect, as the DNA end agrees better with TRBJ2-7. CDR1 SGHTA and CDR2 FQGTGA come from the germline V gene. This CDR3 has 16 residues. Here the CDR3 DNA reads TGTGCCAGCAGCCCCTATTCTCTAGCGGGGGCCTACGAGCAGTACTTC. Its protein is CASSPYSLAGAYEQYF.

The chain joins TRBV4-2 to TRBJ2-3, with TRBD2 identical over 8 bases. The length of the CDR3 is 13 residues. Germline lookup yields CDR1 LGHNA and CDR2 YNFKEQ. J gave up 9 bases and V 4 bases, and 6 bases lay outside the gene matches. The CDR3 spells CASSRTGGGTQYF. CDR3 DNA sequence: TGTGCCAGCAGCCGGACGGGGGGGGGAACGCAGTATTTT.

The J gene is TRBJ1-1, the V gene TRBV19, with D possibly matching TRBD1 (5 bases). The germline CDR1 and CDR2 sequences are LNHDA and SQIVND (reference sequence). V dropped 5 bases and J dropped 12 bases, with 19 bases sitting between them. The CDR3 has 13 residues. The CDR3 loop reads CASSEGQGGLPFF. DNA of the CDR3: TGTGCCAGTAGTGAAGGGCAGGGTGGCCTCCCTTTCTTT.

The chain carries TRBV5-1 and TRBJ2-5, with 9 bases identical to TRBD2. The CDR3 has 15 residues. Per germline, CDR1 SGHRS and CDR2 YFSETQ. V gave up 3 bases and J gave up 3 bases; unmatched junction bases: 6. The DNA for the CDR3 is TGCGCCAGCAGCTCCTCTAGCGGGGAGGAAGAGACCCAGTACTTC. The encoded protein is CASSSSSGEEETQYF.

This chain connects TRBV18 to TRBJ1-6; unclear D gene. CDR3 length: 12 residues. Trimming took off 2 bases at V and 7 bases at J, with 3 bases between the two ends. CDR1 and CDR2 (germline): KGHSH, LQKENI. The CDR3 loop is CASSPENSPLHF. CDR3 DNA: TGTGCCAGCTCACCAGAGAATTCACCCCTCCACTTT.

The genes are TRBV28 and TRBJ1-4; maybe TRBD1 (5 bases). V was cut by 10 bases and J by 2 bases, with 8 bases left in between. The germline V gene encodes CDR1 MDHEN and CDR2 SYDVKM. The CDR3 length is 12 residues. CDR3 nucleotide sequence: TGTGCCACCCAGGGCACTAATGAAAAACTGTTTTTT. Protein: CATQGTNEKLFF.

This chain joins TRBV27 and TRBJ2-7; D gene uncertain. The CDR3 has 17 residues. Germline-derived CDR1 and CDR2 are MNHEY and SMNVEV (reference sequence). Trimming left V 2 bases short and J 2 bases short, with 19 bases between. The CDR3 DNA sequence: TGTGCCAGCAGTTTACCCCTTTTCCGCGGAGAGACCTACGAGCAGTACTTC. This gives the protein CASSLPLFRGETYEQYF.

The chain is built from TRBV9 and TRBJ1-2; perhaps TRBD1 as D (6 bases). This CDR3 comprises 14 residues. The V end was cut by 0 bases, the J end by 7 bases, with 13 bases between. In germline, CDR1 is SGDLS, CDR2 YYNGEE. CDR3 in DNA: TGTGCCAGCAGCGTAGAAGGGGGGGCGCGTGGCTACACCTTC. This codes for CASSVEGGARGYTF. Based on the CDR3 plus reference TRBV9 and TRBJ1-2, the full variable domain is DSGVTQTPKHLITATGQRVTLRCSPRSGDLSVYWYQQSLDQGLQFLIQYYNGEERAKGNILERFSAQQFPDLHSELNLSSLELGDSALYFCASSVEGGARGYTFGSGTRLTVV.